Below, 14 T cell receptor beta chains from the same sample are listed, as sequenced in a study of cytomegalovirus exposure and HLA in healthy donors. The PCR employed 60 Vbeta primers together with 13 Jbeta primers. The data were produced by immunoSEQ multiplex PCR, yet TCRdb's version contains in-frame clones alone and is incomplete. The sample consists of approximately 180,000 clones, around 75% of them appearing once. The sequencing input was PBMCs. The receptors originated from a male donor in good health and CMV-seronegative.

This clone was detected a few times. The rearrangement links TRBV5-4 to TRBJ2-7, with D possibly being TRBD1 (5 bases). Trimming stripped 5 bases from V and 1 base from J, with 16 bases between. Germline lookup yields CDR1 SGHNT and CDR2 YYREEE (reference sequence). CDR3 length: 15 residues. The DNA of the CDR3 is TGTGCCAGCAGTTTAGGGCGACAGATTTCCTACGAGCAGTACTTC. Its protein product is CASSLGRQISYEQYF. The variable domain in full, completed from reference TRBV5-4 and TRBJ2-7, reads ETGVTQSPTHLIKTRGQQVTLRCSSQSGHNTVSWYQQALGQGPQFIFQYYREEENGRGNFPPRFSGLQFPNYSSELNVNALELDDSALYLCASSLGRQISYEQYFGPGTRLTVT.

The genes are TRBV28 and TRBJ2-3; D may be TRBD2 (6 bases). V was trimmed by 5 bases and J by 7 bases, leaving 13 bases between them. The CDR3 runs 13 residues. Germline CDR1 and CDR2: MDHEN and SYDVKM. The CDR3 nucleotides read TGTGCCAGCAGTCCCCCAGCGGGTTATACGCAGTATTTT. Protein product: CASSPPAGYTQYF.

This clone was picked up a small number of times. The chain is built from TRBV28 and TRBJ1-2; a weak D match, TRBD1 (5 bases). The V gene lost 5 bases and the J gene lost 8 bases, with 18 bases spanning the gap. Germline V CDR1 and CDR2: MDHEN, SYDVKM. There are 14 residues in the CDR3. This CDR3 reads CASSINLGAGGYTF. CDR3 bases: TGTGCCAGCAGTATAAATCTAGGGGCTGGCGGCTACACCTTC.

The genes are TRBV18 and TRBJ1-5; D ambiguous. Trimming removed 3 bases from V and 0 bases from J, with 12 bases in between. The CDR3 extends over 16 amino acids. CDR1 KGHSH and CDR2 LQKENI come from the germline V gene. The CDR3 is CASSPRNTVSNQPQHF. The DNA of the CDR3 is TGTGCCAGCTCACCTAGAAATACAGTTAGCAATCAGCCCCAGCATTTT.

This clone was detected a few times. The chain recombines TRBV9 with TRBJ1-1, with D possibly matching TRBD1 (5 bases). This CDR3 region has 14 residues. V was shortened by 0 bases and J by 2 bases, with 8 bases between the two germline ends. CDR1 and CDR2 (germline): SGDLS, YYNGEE. The CDR3, as DNA: TGTGCCAGCAGCGTAGCAGGGCTAAACACTGAAGCTTTCTTT. Translating it yields CASSVAGLNTEAFF.

V gene TRBV18 combines with J gene TRBJ2-7; TRBD1 agrees at 9 bases. The CDR3 contains 18 residues. The ends lost 3 bases at V and 4 bases at J; junction bases unmatched: 16. In germline, CDR1 is KGHSH, CDR2 LQKENI. The CDR3 region is CASSPTSSPGTGWYEQYF. CDR3 DNA: TGTGCCAGCTCACCGACCTCTTCCCCCGGGACAGGGTGGTACGAGCAGTACTTC.

This chain uses TRBV25-1 with TRBJ2-3, with unresolved D. The CDR3 is made up of 13 amino acids. V was clipped by 8 bases and J by 2 bases, with 11 bases between them. Germline V gene lookup returns CDR1 MGHDK and CDR2 SYGVNS. The CDR3 sequence is CASLELLTDTQYF. The CDR3 DNA sequence: TGTGCCAGCCTAGAGCTGCTCACAGATACGCAGTATTTT.

This chain connects TRBV7-9 to TRBJ2-2; weak D call: TRBD2 (6 bases). This CDR3 has 15 residues. Trimming removed 5 bases from V and 6 bases from J, with 16 bases in between. The germline gives CDR1 SEHNR, CDR2 FQNEAQ (reference sequence). The CDR3 sequence: CASSNPSERAGELFF. CDR3 DNA sequence: TGTGCCAGCAGCAACCCTAGCGAACGTGCCGGGGAGCTGTTTTTT.

The rearrangement links TRBV18 to TRBJ1-5; D is perhaps TRBD1 (5 bases). V was trimmed by 3 bases and J by 4 bases, leaving 13 bases between them. Germline assignment: CDR1 KGHSH and CDR2 LQKENI. CDR3 length: 15 amino acids. The CDR3: CASSPQGVSNQPQHF. Written as DNA, the CDR3 is TGTGCCAGCTCACCGCAGGGCGTTTCAAATCAGCCCCAGCATTTT.

The chain is built from TRBV10-1 and TRBJ1-5; unclear D gene. The CDR3 contains 13 residues. Per germline, CDR1 WNHNN and CDR2 SYGVQD (reference sequence). Deletions cut 3 bases from V and 4 bases from J, with 7 bases between. Here the CDR3 reads CASSDGGNQPQHF. CDR3 sequence (DNA): TGCGCCAGCAGTGATGGCGGGAATCAGCCCCAGCATTTT.

This clone was found once. The chain has TRBV19 and TRBJ1-5; D remains unclear. CDR3 length: 12 residues. Trimming took 6 bases from V and 2 from J, leaving 5 bases between them. The germline gives CDR1 LNHDA, CDR2 SQIVND (reference sequence). As DNA, the CDR3 is TGTGCCAGTAGCCGAGGCAATCAGCCCCAGCATTTT. It translates to CASSRGNQPQHF.

The rearrangement uses TRBV4-1 and TRBJ1-2; the D gene is possibly TRBD1 (6 bases). The ends were cut back, 0 bases at V and 3 bases at J, with 8 bases in the middle. The CDR3 has 14 amino acids. Germline CDR1 reads MGHRA; CDR2 reads YSYEKL. The CDR3 here is CASSQDQGYYGYTF. The CDR3 region has the DNA TGCGCCAGCAGCCAAGACCAGGGGTACTATGGCTACACCTTC.

The chain has TRBV10-3 and TRBJ2-1, with TRBD2 matching over 10 bases. Trimming removed 8 bases from V and 10 bases from J; junction bases left unmatched: 5. Germline V gene sequence: CDR1 ENHRY, CDR2 SYGVKD. The CDR3 is 12 amino acids. CDR3 region: CAIGLTSGEQFF. The CDR3 DNA is TGTGCCATCGGGCTGACTAGCGGGGAGCAGTTCTTC.

The genes are TRBV29-1 and TRBJ1-2, with D unclear. Trimming removed 7 bases from V and 0 bases from J, with 6 bases in between. The CDR3 length is 11 residues. Looked up from germline, CDR1 is SQVTM and CDR2 is ANQGSEA. Written as DNA, the CDR3 is TGCAGCGCCGTAGCTAACTATGGCTACACCTTC. Translation gives CSAVANYGYTF.